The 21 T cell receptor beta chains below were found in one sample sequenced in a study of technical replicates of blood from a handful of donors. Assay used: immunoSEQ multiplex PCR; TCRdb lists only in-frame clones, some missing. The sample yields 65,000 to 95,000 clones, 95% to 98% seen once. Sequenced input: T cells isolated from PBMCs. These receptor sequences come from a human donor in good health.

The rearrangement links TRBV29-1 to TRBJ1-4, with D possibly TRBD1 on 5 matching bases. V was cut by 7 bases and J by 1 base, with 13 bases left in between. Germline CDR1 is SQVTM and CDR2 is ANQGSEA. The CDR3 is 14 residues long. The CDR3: CSGGTSRTNEKLFF. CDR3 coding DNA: TGCAGCGGCGGGACTTCAAGAACTAATGAAAAACTGTTTTTT.

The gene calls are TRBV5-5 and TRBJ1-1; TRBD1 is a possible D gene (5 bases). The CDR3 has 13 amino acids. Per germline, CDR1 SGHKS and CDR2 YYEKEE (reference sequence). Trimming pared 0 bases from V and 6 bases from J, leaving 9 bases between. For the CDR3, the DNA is TGTGCCAGCAGCTTGGGCGGAGGGGCTGAAGCTTTCTTT. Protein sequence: CASSLGGGAEAFF. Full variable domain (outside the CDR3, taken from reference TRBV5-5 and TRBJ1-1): DAGVTQSPTHLIKTRGQQVTLRCSPISGHKSVSWYQQVLGQGPQFIFQYYEKEERGRGNFPDRFSARQFPNYSSELNVNALLLGDSALYLCASSLGGGAEAFFGQGTRLTVV.

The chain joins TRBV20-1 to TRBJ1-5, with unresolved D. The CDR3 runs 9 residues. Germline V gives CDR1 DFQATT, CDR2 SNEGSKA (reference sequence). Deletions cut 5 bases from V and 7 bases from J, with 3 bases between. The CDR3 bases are TGCAGTGCTGGCCAGCCCCAGCATTTT. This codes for CSAGQPQHF.

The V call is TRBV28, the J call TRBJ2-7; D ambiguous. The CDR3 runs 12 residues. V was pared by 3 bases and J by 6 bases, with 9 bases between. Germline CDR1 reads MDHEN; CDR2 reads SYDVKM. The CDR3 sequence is CASSLGPIEQYF. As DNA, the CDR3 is TGTGCCAGCAGTTTGGGCCCTATCGAGCAGTACTTC. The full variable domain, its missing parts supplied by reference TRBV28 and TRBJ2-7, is DVKVTQSSRYLVKRTGEKVFLECVQDMDHENMFWYRQDPGLGLRLIYFSYDVKMKEKGDIPEGYSVSREKKERFSLILESASTNQTSMYLCASSLGPIEQYFGPGTRLTVT.

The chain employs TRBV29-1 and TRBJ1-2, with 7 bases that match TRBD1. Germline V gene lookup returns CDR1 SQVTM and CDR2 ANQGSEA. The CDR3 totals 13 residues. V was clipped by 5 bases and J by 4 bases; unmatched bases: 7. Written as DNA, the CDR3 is TGCAGCGTTTATAGGGGGCAGGGCTATGGCTACACCTTC. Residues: CSVYRGQGYGYTF.

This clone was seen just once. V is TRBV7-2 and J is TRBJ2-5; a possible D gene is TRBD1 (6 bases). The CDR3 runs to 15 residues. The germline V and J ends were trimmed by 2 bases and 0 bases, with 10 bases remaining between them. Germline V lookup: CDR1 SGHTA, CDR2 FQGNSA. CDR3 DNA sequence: TGTGCCAGCAGCTTACAACAGGGATACCAAGAGACCCAGTACTTC. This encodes CASSLQQGYQETQYF.

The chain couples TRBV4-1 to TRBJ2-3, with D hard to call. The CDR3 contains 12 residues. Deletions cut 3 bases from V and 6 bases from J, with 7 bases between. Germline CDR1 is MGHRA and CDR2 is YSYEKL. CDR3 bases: TGCGCCAGCAGCCACCCCTCGGATACGCAGTATTTT. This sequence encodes CASSHPSDTQYF.

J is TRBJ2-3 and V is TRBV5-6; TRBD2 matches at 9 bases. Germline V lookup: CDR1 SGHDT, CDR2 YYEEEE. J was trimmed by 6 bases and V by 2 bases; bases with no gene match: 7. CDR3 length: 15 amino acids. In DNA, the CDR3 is TGTGCCAGCAGCTTATGGCTAGCGGGGTCGGATACGCAGTATTTT. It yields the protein CASSLWLAGSDTQYF.

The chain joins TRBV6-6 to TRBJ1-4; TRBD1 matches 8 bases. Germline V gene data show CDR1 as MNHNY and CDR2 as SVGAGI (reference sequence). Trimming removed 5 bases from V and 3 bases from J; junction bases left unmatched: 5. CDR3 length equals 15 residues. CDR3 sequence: CASSPSGGPNEKLFF. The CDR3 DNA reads TGTGCCAGCAGTCCCTCAGGGGGCCCTAATGAAAAACTGTTTTTT.

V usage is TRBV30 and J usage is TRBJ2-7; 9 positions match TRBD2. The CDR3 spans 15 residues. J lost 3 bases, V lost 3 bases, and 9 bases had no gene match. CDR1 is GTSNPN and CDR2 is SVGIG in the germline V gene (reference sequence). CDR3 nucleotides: TGTGCCTGGAGAGGACTAGCGAATATAAACTACGAGCAGTACTTC. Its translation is CAWRGLANINYEQYF.

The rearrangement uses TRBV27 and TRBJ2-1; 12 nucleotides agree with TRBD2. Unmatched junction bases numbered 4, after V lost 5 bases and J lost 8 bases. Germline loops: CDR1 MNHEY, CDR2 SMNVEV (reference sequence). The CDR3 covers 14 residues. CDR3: CASSLAGGADEQFF. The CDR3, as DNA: TGTGCCAGCAGTCTAGCGGGAGGGGCCGATGAGCAGTTCTTC.

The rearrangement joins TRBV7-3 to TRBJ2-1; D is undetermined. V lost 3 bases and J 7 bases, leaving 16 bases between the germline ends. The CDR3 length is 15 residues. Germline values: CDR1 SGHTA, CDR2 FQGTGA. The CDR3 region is CASSLIAAFGNEQFF. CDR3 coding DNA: TGTGCCAGCAGCTTGATTGCAGCGTTCGGGAATGAGCAGTTCTTC.

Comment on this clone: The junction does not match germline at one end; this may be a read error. DNA of the CDR3: TGTGCCAGCAGTTCCCGACAGGGGTCTCCCTCCTTC. Protein sequence: CASSSRQGSPSF. The rearrangement uses TRBV6-6 and TRBJ1-2, with TRBD1 matching 8 bases. CDR3 length: 12 residues. CDR1 and CDR2 (germline): MNHNY, SVGAGI (reference sequence).

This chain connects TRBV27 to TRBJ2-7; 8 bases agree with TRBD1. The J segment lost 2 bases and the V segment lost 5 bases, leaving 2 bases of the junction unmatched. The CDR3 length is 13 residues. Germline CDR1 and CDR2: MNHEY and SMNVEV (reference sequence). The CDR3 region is CASSAGQAYEQYF. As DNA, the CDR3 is TGTGCCAGCAGTGCGGGACAGGCCTACGAGCAGTACTTC.

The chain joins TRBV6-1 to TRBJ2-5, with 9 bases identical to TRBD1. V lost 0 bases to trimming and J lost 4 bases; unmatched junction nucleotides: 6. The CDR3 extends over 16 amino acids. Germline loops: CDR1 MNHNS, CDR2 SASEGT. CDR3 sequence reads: CASSEALGQGRETQYF. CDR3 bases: TGTGCCAGCAGTGAAGCGCTGGGACAGGGAAGAGAGACCCAGTACTTC.

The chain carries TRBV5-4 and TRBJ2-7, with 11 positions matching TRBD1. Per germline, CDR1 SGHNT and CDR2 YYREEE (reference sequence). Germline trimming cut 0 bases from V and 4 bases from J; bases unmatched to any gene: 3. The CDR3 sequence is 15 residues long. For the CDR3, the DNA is TGTGCCAGCAGCTTGGGCGGGACAGGGGGTTACGAGCAGTACTTC. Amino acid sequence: CASSLGGTGGYEQYF.

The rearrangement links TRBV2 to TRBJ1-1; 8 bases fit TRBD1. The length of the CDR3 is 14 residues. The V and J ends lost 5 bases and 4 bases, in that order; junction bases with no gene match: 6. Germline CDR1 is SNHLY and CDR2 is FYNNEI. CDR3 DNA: TGTGCCAGCAGTTCCACAGGGGGGAGCACTGAAGCTTTCTTT. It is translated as CASSSTGGSTEAFF.

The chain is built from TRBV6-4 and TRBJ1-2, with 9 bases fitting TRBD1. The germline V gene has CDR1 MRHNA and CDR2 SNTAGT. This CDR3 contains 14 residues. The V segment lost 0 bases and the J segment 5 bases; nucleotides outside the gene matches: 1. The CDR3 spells CASSDSGTGYGYTF. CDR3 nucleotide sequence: TGTGCCAGCAGTGACTCAGGGACAGGGTATGGCTACACCTTC.

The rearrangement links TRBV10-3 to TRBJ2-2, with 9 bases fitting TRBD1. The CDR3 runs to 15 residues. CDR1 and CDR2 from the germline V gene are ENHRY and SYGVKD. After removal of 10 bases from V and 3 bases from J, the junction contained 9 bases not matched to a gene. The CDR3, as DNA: TGTGCCACCTACCCGGGACAGGGTCACACCGGGGAGCTGTTTTTT. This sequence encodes CATYPGQGHTGELFF.

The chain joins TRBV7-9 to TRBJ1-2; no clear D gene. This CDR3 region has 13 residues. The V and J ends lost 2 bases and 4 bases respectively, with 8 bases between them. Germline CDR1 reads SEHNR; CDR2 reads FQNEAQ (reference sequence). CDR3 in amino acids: CASSLHSSYGYTF. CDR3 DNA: TGTGCCAGCAGCTTACACAGCTCCTATGGCTACACCTTC.

The CDR3: CASSLPGNEQFF. In DNA, the CDR3 is TGTGCCAGCAGCCTACCGGGAAATGAGCAGTTCTTC. The V call is TRBV7-9, the J call TRBJ2-1, with D possibly being TRBD2 (5 bases). The CDR3 covers 12 residues. Germline V CDR1 and CDR2: SEHNR, FQNEAQ (reference sequence). V was trimmed by 5 bases and J by 7 bases, leaving 9 bases between them. The entire variable domain, with the rest obtained from reference TRBV7-9 and TRBJ2-1, is as follows: DTGVSQNPRHKITKRGQNVTFRCDPISEHNRLYWYRQTLGQGPEFLTYFQNEAQLEKSRLLSDRFSAERPKGSFSTLEIQRTEQGDSAMYLCASSLPGNEQFFGPGTRLTVL.